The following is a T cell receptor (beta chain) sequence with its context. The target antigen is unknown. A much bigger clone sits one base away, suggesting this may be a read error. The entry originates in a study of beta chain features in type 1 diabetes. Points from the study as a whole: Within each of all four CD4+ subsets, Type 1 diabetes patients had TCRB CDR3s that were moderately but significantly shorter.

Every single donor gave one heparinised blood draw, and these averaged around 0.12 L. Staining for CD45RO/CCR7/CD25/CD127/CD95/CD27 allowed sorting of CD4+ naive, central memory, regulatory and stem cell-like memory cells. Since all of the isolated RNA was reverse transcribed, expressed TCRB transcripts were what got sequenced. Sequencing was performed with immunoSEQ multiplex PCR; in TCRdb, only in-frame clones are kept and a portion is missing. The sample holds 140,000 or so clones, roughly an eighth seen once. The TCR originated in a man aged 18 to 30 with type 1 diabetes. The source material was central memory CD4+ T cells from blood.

CDR3 in DNA: TGTGCCAGCAGCTTGCAGGGCTACGAGCAGTACTTC. Translated: CASSLQGYEQYF. This chain connects TRBV5-6 to TRBJ2-5; the D gene is possibly TRBD1 (5 bases). The DNA end is more similar to TRBJ2-7, so the J call may be wrong. This CDR3 is 12 amino acids long. Looked up from germline, CDR1 is SGHDT and CDR2 is YYEEEE.